A single sample is the source of the 20 T cell receptor beta chains below, sequenced in a study of beta chain features in type 1 diabetes. Every bit of the isolated RNA underwent reverse transcription, so sequencing read expressed TCRB transcripts. Sequencing used immunoSEQ multiplex PCR; TCRdb keeps in-frame clones, though not all of them. The repertoire holds 300,000 to 400,000 clones, with approximately 9.9% as singletons. The source material was naive CD4+ T cells from blood. The receptor source for this set is a woman aged 30 to 39 in good health.

This clone was counted only a few times. This chain uses TRBV29-1 with TRBJ1-1, with TRBD1 identical over 8 bases. V trimming: 1 base; J trimming: 0 bases; junction bases outside the gene matches: 4. In germline, CDR1 is SQVTM, CDR2 ANQGSEA. CDR3 length equals 15 residues. CDR3: CSVEGGTGMNTEAFF. The CDR3 DNA sequence: TGCAGCGTTGAAGGGGGGACAGGCATGAACACTGAAGCTTTCTTT.

The V call is TRBV27, the J call TRBJ2-3, with TRBD2 as a possible D gene (6 bases). V lost 4 bases to trimming and J lost 7 bases, with 12 bases between them. The CDR3 runs to 13 residues. Germline V gene lookup returns CDR1 MNHEY and CDR2 SMNVEV (reference sequence). The CDR3 loop reads CASSSPGVNTQYF. Written as DNA, the CDR3 is TGTGCCAGCAGTTCCCCGGGAGTGAATACGCAGTATTTT.

Comments on this clone: The junction shows a germline mismatch at one end, possibly a read error. The sample contains more than one DNA sequence encoding this CDR3. J is TRBJ2-1 and V is TRBV7-7, with 12 bases that match TRBD2. The CDR3 is 15 residues long. CDR1 is SSHAT, CDR2 FNYEAQ, per germline (reference sequence). The CDR3 spells CASSPGTSGYNEQFF. DNA for the CDR3: TGTGCTAGCAGTCCCGGGACTAGCGGGTACAATGAGCAGTTCTTC.

The rearrangement joins TRBV5-1 to TRBJ2-1; TRBD1 is a possible D gene (6 bases). V lost 1 base and J lost 8, with 13 bases in between. The V gene's germline CDR1 is SGHRS and CDR2 YFSETQ. CDR3 length: 14 amino acids. The CDR3 spells CASSLTGSEDEQFF. CDR3 nucleotides: TGCGCCAGCAGCTTGACAGGGTCAGAAGATGAGCAGTTCTTC.

The sample holds a few counts of this clone. J is TRBJ2-3 and V is TRBV4-3, with D perhaps TRBD2 (5 bases). V lost 1 base and J 4 bases, leaving 9 bases between the germline ends. This CDR3 contains 14 residues. Per germline, CDR1 LGHNA and CDR2 YSLEER. CDR3: CASSQGGASDTQYF. Here the CDR3 DNA reads TGCGCCAGCAGCCAAGGGGGAGCCTCAGATACGCAGTATTTT.

This clone has only a few counts. This chain links TRBV6-5 with TRBJ2-7; possible D gene TRBD2, 5 bases. The germline CDR1 and CDR2 sequences are MNHEY and SVGAGI. This CDR3 spans 15 amino acids. Deletions cut 0 bases from V and 3 bases from J, with 12 bases between. CDR3 sequence reads: CASSYSASGGYEQYF. CDR3 bases: TGTGCCAGCAGTTACTCGGCCAGCGGAGGCTACGAGCAGTACTTC.

The V and J genes are TRBV6-6 and TRBJ1-5; D is perhaps TRBD1 (5 bases). Germline lookup yields CDR1 MNHNY and CDR2 SVGAGI (reference sequence). The CDR3 extends over 13 amino acids. Trimming left V 6 bases short and J 6 bases short, with 12 bases between. CDR3 nucleotides: TGTGCCAGCAGAGGAGGCGGGGGTCAGCCCCAGCATTTT. Translation gives CASRGGGGQPQHF.

This clone was counted only a few times. The CDR3 loop reads CASSLKTSYEQYF. In nucleotides, the CDR3 is TGTGCCAGCAGTTTAAAGACATCCTACGAGCAGTACTTC. The J gene is TRBJ2-7, the V gene TRBV28; D not certain. The CDR3 has 13 amino acids. Trimming removed 2 bases from V and 1 base from J, with 6 bases in between. Germline assignment: CDR1 MDHEN and CDR2 SYDVKM.

This clone was seen a handful of times. V and J are TRBV5-7 and TRBJ2-7, with D uncertain. TRBV5-7 counts as an open reading frame of uncertain function. V lost 2 bases, J lost 4 bases, and 4 bases lay in between. The CDR3 length is 11 residues. In DNA, the CDR3 is TGTGCCAGCAGCTTTCAATACGAGCAGTACTTC. Translating it yields CASSFQYEQYF.

This clone showed up just a few times. The V and J genes are TRBV28 and TRBJ2-7; 7 bases align to TRBD2. Germline lookup yields CDR1 MDHEN and CDR2 SYDVKM. Trimming at V came to 4 bases and at J to 2 bases, leaving 5 bases not matched to a gene. The CDR3 runs to 14 residues. The CDR3 nucleotides are TGTGCCAGCAGTTACCAGGGAGGGACCTACGAGCAGTACTTC. The encoded protein is CASSYQGGTYEQYF.

This clone has only a few counts. The chain uses TRBV13 and TRBJ2-5, with 7 bases fitting TRBD2. Germline V gene sequence: CDR1 PRHDT, CDR2 FYEKMQ (reference sequence). V lost 2 bases and J lost 11; bases outside the gene matches: 11. This CDR3 is built from 14 residues. The CDR3 coding sequence is TGTGCCAGCAGCTTACGAGGGAGGGCCGGGGAGCAGTACTTC. Its translation is CASSLRGRAGEQYF.

The chain links TRBV18 to TRBJ2-1; 7 positions agree with TRBD1. This CDR3 region has 16 residues. CDR1 is KGHSH and CDR2 is LQKENI in the germline V gene. V shed 0 bases and J 6 bases; nucleotides not matched to a gene: 8. The CDR3 DNA sequence: TGTGCCAGCTCACCACCCGGACAGGCGTCCCTCAATGAGCAGTTCTTC. It translates to CASSPPGQASLNEQFF.

The chain carries TRBV9 and TRBJ2-7; perhaps TRBD1 as D (6 bases). The V and J ends lost 0 bases and 0 bases respectively, with 10 bases between them. Looked up from germline, CDR1 is SGDLS and CDR2 is YYNGEE. CDR3 size: 15 residues. CDR3 bases: TGTGCCAGCAGCGTAGACAGGGATGCCTCCTACGAGCAGTACTTC. Its protein product is CASSVDRDASYEQYF.

J is TRBJ1-2 and V is TRBV5-4; D gene uncertain. V lost 0 bases to trimming and J lost 2 bases, with 5 bases between them. The CDR3 is made up of 13 amino acids. CDR1 and CDR2 from the germline V gene are SGHNT and YYREEE (reference sequence). The DNA for the CDR3 is TGTGCCAGCAGCTTGGACCAGAACTATGGCTACACCTTC. Its translation: CASSLDQNYGYTF.

This clone was seen more than once but under ten times. The chain carries TRBV5-1 and TRBJ2-5, with TRBD2 matching over 11 bases. Germline V gene data show CDR1 as SGHRS and CDR2 as YFSETQ. Trimming took 4 bases from V and 5 from J; bases not matched to a gene: 16. CDR3 length equals 18 residues. CDR3 residues: CASSALGLAGGGIETQYF. The CDR3 coding sequence is TGCGCCAGCAGCGCGCTAGGGCTAGCGGGAGGAGGAATCGAGACCCAGTACTTC.

The chain employs TRBV21-1 and TRBJ2-3; the D call in the table, TRBD2, was not verified against the DNA. TRBV21-1 is assigned pseudogene status. There are 14 residues in the CDR3. Here the CDR3 DNA reads TGTGCCAGCAGCGATTTTGGAGTCACAGATACGCAGTATTTT. Translating gives CASSDFGVTDTQYF.

This clone was observed a handful of times. The genes are TRBV9 and TRBJ2-2; a possible D gene is TRBD1 (7 bases). Germline V gives CDR1 SGDLS, CDR2 YYNGEE. V shed 1 base and J shed 6 bases, with 13 bases lying between them. This CDR3 is 15 amino acids long. In nucleotides, the CDR3 is TGTGCCAGCAGCGTACAGGGGGGAGTCCCCGGGGAGCTGTTTTTT. This codes for CASSVQGGVPGELFF.

In regard to this clone: The same CDR3 can be traced to other DNA sequences in this sample. The genes are TRBV25-1 and TRBJ1-5; TRBD1 aligns across 7 bases. The CDR3 spans 14 residues. Germline trimming cut 6 bases from V and 0 bases from J; bases unmatched to any gene: 2. Germline assignment: CDR1 MGHDK and CDR2 SYGVNS. The CDR3 reads CASSGTDSNQPQHF. CDR3 coding DNA: TGTGCCAGCAGCGGGACAGATAGCAATCAGCCCCAGCATTTT.

In nucleotides, the CDR3 is TGTGCCAGCAGTTCGACAGGGCGTGGCTACACCTTC. Protein: CASSSTGRGYTF. The rearrangement links TRBV28 to TRBJ1-2; 7 bases fit TRBD1. Trimming removed 4 bases from V and 7 bases from J; junction bases left unmatched: 3. This CDR3 region has 12 residues. Germline V gene lookup returns CDR1 MDHEN and CDR2 SYDVKM.

This clone was observed a few times. The rearrangement joins TRBV7-9 to TRBJ1-1, with D perhaps matching TRBD1 (6 bases). Trimming took off 5 bases at V and 5 bases at J, with 18 bases between the two ends. The CDR3 contains 15 residues. Per germline, CDR1 SEHNR and CDR2 FQNEAQ (reference sequence). Here the CDR3 DNA reads TGTGCCAGCAGCCTTTCTCCGGTGGACAGAACTGAAGCTTTCTTT. It translates to CASSLSPVDRTEAFF.